These 15 T cell receptor beta chains came from one sample sequenced in a study of blood T cell repertoires in COVID-19. Assay: immunoSEQ multiplex PCR; the TCRdb copy retains only in-frame clones and omits some. Of roughly 200,000 clones in the sample, approximately 83% were seen once. Specimen: PBMCs or T cells enriched from blood (not recorded which). The receptors derive from a woman between 50 and 59 years old who had been exposed to COVID-19.

The V call is TRBV19, the J call TRBJ1-2; D is uncertain. V lost 7 bases and J lost 4, with 19 bases in between. The CDR3 runs 15 residues. Germline V gives CDR1 LNHDA, CDR2 SQIVND (reference sequence). CDR3 amino acids: CASKSPGAITYGYTF. CDR3 coding DNA: TGTGCCAGTAAAAGTCCGGGAGCCATTACCTATGGCTACACCTTC.

The chain has TRBV25-1 and TRBJ2-1; D remains ambiguous. In germline, CDR1 is MGHDK, CDR2 SYGVNS. V shed 8 bases and J shed 7 bases, with 24 bases lying between them. The CDR3 totals 16 residues. CDR3 nucleotides: TGTGCCAGCCTCGGTCCCGCGTCAGGTCCGACGAATGAGCAGTTCTTC. This gives the protein CASLGPASGPTNEQFF.

The chain combines TRBV4-2 with TRBJ1-6; TRBD1 is a possible D gene (5 bases). With 1 base removed from V and 7 bases from J, the gap between germline ends came to 14 bases. The germline CDR1 and CDR2 sequences are LGHNA and YNFKEQ. This CDR3 has 16 amino acids. CDR3: CASSQVRGEGNSPLHF. The CDR3 nucleotides read TGTGCCAGCAGCCAAGTGCGGGGGGAGGGAAATTCACCCCTCCACTTT.

This sequence joins TRBV10-3 and TRBJ1-3; D is perhaps TRBD1 (5 bases). The CDR3 extends over 15 amino acids. The germline V and J ends were trimmed by 0 bases and 2 bases, with 8 bases remaining between them. Germline V CDR1 and CDR2: ENHRY, SYGVKD. Written as DNA, the CDR3 is TGTGCCATCAGTGAGTCTGGGACTACTGGAAACACCATATATTTT. This gives the protein CAISESGTTGNTIYF.

The V gene is TRBV6-5, the J gene TRBJ1-5; no firm D call. CDR1 and CDR2 from the germline V gene are MNHEY and SVGAGI. V shed 7 bases and J shed 3 bases, with 10 bases lying between them. The CDR3 runs 13 residues. CDR3 in DNA: TGTGCCAGCAACCGGTTCCTCAATCAGCCCCAGCATTTT. The encoded protein is CASNRFLNQPQHF.

The V gene is TRBV6-4, the J gene TRBJ2-1; 7 nucleotides line up with TRBD1. The germline V gene encodes CDR1 MRHNA and CDR2 SNTAGT. The CDR3 is 15 amino acids. J was trimmed by 10 bases and V by 5 bases; bases with no gene match: 14. The CDR3 region is CASSTDHTEGQEQFF. The CDR3 nucleotides are TGTGCCAGCAGTACGGACCACACAGAGGGACAGGAGCAGTTCTTC.

The chain uses TRBV12-5 and TRBJ1-3; 9 nucleotides line up with TRBD1. The trim removed 6 bases at V and 2 bases at J, leaving 8 bases unmatched. The CDR3 length is 16 residues. Germline V CDR1 and CDR2: LGHNT, FRNRAP. The CDR3 protein is CASGPGQGVAGNTIYF. CDR3 sequence (DNA): TGTGCTAGTGGGCCGGGACAGGGCGTCGCTGGAAACACCATATATTTT.

The V and J genes are TRBV7-9 and TRBJ2-7, with 10 bases fitting TRBD1. Per germline, CDR1 SEHNR and CDR2 FQNEAQ (reference sequence). V lost 4 bases and J lost 4; bases outside the gene matches: 13. This CDR3 comprises 17 residues. CDR3 sequence (DNA): TGTGCCAGCAGCTCCCCTGGCAGACAGGGGGCAGGATACGAGCAGTACTTC. It specifies CASSSPGRQGAGYEQYF.

This clone was picked up a small number of times. J is TRBJ1-3 and V is TRBV19; D is unclear. CDR1 and CDR2 from the germline V gene are LNHDA and SQIVND (reference sequence). The length of the CDR3 is 15 residues. V was shortened by 1 base and J by 1 base, with 8 bases between the two germline ends. As DNA, the CDR3 is TGTGCCAGTAGTATAGCAGGCCTTTCTGGAAACACCATATATTTT. It translates to CASSIAGLSGNTIYF.

This chain uses TRBV5-4 with TRBJ1-6, with D possibly matching TRBD1 (6 bases). The CDR3 is 14 residues long. From germline, CDR1 is SGHNT and CDR2 YYREEE (reference sequence). V was trimmed by 4 bases and J by 8 bases, leaving 13 bases between them. The CDR3 nucleotides are TGTGCCAGCAGCGTAATAGGGGGTGATTCACCCCTCCACTTT. It yields the protein CASSVIGGDSPLHF. Full variable domain (remainder filled in from reference TRBV5-4 and TRBJ1-6): ETGVTQSPTHLIKTRGQQVTLRCSSQSGHNTVSWYQQALGQGPQFIFQYYREEENGRGNFPPRFSGLQFPNYSSELNVNALELDDSALYLCASSVIGGDSPLHFGNGTRLTVT.

The CDR3 DNA reads TGTGCCAGCAGCCTACCGGGACAAACGATGGGCTACACCTTC. Translation gives CASSLPGQTMGYTF. The chain couples TRBV7-2 to TRBJ1-2, with D possibly matching TRBD1 (6 bases). The CDR3 contains 14 residues. Germline CDR1 and CDR2: SGHTA and FQGNSA. The V end lost 5 bases, the J end lost 8 bases, and 18 bases lay between the germline ends.

This chain uses TRBV18 with TRBJ1-1, with 7 bases identical to TRBD1. Germline CDR1 is KGHSH and CDR2 is LQKENI. CDR3 length: 15 residues. The trim removed 7 bases at V and 2 bases at J, leaving 10 bases unmatched. The CDR3 is CASFPTGQPNTEAFF. As DNA, the CDR3 is TGTGCCAGCTTTCCTACGGGACAGCCTAACACTGAAGCTTTCTTT.

This clone has only a few counts. This chain joins TRBV6-4 and TRBJ1-2, with 7 bases identical to TRBD1. The CDR3 covers 14 residues. Germline V lookup: CDR1 MRHNA, CDR2 SNTAGT. The ends lost 10 bases at V and 2 bases at J; junction bases unmatched: 10. CDR3: CATRREGGNYGYTF. As DNA, the CDR3 is TGTGCCACCAGACGGGAAGGGGGCAACTATGGCTACACCTTC.

This chain joins TRBV27 and TRBJ1-2; tentatively, D is TRBD1 (5 bases). The V gene lost 7 bases and the J gene lost 7 bases, with 25 bases spanning the gap. Germline V gives CDR1 MNHEY, CDR2 SMNVEV (reference sequence). This CDR3 comprises 16 residues. Here the CDR3 DNA reads TGTGCCAGCACCCCAATCCCCGACGGGGGTTGGAGTGGCTACACCTTC. This translates into CASTPIPDGGWSGYTF.

The rearrangement links TRBV19 to TRBJ1-1; no definite D call. Trimming removed 5 bases from V and 1 base from J, with 8 bases in between. The CDR3 sequence is 13 residues long. CDR1 and CDR2 from the germline V gene are LNHDA and SQIVND (reference sequence). The CDR3 DNA reads as TGTGCCAGTAGTCCTCGACAGAACACTGAAGCTTTCTTT. Amino acids: CASSPRQNTEAFF.